This T cell receptor (beta chain) was sequenced in a study of T cell responses to AZD1222 COVID-19 vaccine. CDR3 size: 13 residues. CDR1 and CDR2 (germline): KGHSH, LQKENI. V was pared by 2 bases and J by 7 bases, with 11 bases between. With regard to this clone: What it binds is unknown.

Study outcomes and limitations: Spike-specific TCR breadth and depth rose after two AZD1222 doses.

The method was immunoSEQ multiplex PCR; TCRdb's version includes in-frame clones alone and lacks a portion of them. The sample has 100,000 or so clones; 87% are singletons. This sequence joins TRBV18 and TRBJ1-1; D remains unclear. This TCR came from an adult in good health. The source was peripheral blood, collected on day 0 of AZD1222 vaccination. The CDR3 DNA follows: TGTGCCAGCTCACCAGGGGTCCTAAATGAAGCTTTCTTT. This encodes CASSPGVLNEAFF. Based on the CDR3 plus reference TRBV18 and TRBJ1-1, the full variable domain is NAGVMQNPRHLVRRRGQEARLRCSPMKGHSHVYWYRQLPEEGLKFMVYLQKENIIDESGMPKERFSAEFPKEGPSILRIQQVVRGDSAAYFCASSPGVLNEAFFGQGTRLTVV.